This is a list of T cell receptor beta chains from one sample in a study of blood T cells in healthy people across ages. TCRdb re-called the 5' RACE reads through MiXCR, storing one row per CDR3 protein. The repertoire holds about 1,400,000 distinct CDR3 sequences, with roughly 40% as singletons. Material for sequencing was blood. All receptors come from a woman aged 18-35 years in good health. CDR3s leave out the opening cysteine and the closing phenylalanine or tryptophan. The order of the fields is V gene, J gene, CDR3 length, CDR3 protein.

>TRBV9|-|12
ASSVLAEAYEQY
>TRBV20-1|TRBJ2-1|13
SARETGFSYNEQF
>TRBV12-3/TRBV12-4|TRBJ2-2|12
ASSFRQGSGELF
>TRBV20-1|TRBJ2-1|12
SAEGRASYNEQF
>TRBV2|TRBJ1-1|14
ASSVLRTGVNTEAF
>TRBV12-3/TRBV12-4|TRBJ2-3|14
ASSRLPGTGLDTQY
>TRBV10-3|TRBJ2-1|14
AISEISRGSYNEQF
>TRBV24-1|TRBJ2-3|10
ATSDEGMKEY
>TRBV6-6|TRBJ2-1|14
ASTPEGQQRGNEQF
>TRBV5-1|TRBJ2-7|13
ASSPGTGASREQY
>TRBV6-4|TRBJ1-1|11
ASSDIEGAEAF
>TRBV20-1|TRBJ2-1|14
SAMTIGSQVYNEQF
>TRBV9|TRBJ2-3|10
ASSSDGGTQY
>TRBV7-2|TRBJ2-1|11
GTMLESYNEQF
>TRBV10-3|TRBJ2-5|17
AISDPTSGRSDTNNEQY
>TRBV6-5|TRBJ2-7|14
ASSNGLAGGPNEQY
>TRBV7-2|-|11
ASSPGLLETQF
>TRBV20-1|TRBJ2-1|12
SAFGRSSYNEQF
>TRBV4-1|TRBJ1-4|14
ASSQEGATYGEKLF
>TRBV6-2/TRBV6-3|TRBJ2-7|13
ASAQKGQGTYEQY
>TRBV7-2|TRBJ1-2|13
ASSLDRLANYGHT
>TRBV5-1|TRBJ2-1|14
ASSPYRKTRRNEQF
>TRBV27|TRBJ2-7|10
ASSPLNAEQY
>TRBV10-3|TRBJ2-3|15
AISDGTSLPSTDTQY
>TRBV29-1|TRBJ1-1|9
SGVMNIEAF